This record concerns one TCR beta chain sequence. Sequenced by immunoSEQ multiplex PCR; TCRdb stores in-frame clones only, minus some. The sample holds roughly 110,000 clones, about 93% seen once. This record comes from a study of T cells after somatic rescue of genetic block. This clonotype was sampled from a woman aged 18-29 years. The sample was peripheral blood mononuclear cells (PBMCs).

CDR3 sequence reads: CASSFGSLNTEAFF. CDR3 DNA sequence: TGTGCCAGCAGTTTCGGGTCACTGAACACTGAAGCTTTCTTT. The chain employs TRBV27 and TRBJ1-1; no firm D call. Per germline, CDR1 MNHEY and CDR2 SMNVEV (reference sequence). The germline V and J ends were trimmed by 3 bases and 0 bases, with 8 bases remaining between them. The CDR3 sequence is 14 residues long.